The 14 T cell receptor beta chains below were found in one sample sequenced in a study of blood T cell repertoires in COVID-19. Produced via immunoSEQ multiplex PCR; TCRdb's table is partial and in-frame only. In the table there are about 240,000 clones, roughly 76% of which are singletons. Sequences were obtained from peripheral blood. The receptors shown here come from a woman older than 75 with COVID-19, enrolled during active disease.

V gene TRBV11-2 combines with J gene TRBJ2-2, with 7 positions matching TRBD2. CDR3 length equals 15 residues. J was trimmed by 1 base and V by 3 bases; bases with no gene match: 2. Germline CDR1 is SGHAT and CDR2 is FQNNGV. The CDR3 loop reads CASSFREGNTGELFF. For the CDR3, the DNA is TGTGCCAGCAGCTTCAGGGAGGGGAACACCGGGGAGCTGTTTTTT.

Only one count was recorded for this clone. The chain has TRBV18 and TRBJ2-2, with D maybe TRBD2 (6 bases). Trimming removed 4 bases from V and 4 bases from J, with 13 bases in between. This CDR3 spans 15 amino acids. Germline V lookup: CDR1 KGHSH, CDR2 LQKENI. This CDR3 reads CASSRDSIPTGELFF. DNA for the CDR3: TGTGCCAGCTCACGGGACTCCATCCCCACCGGGGAGCTGTTTTTT.

The chain is built from TRBV5-1 and TRBJ2-1; TRBD2 is a possible D gene (6 bases). The CDR3 covers 15 residues. Trimming took off 2 bases at V and 0 bases at J, with 9 bases between the two ends. Germline CDR1 reads SGHRS; CDR2 reads YFSETQ. The CDR3 nucleotides are TGCGCCAGCAGCTTAGCGGGCTACTCCTACAATGAGCAGTTCTTC. It translates to CASSLAGYSYNEQFF.

This sequence joins TRBV28 and TRBJ1-2; the D gene is possibly TRBD1 (6 bases). Germline V lookup: CDR1 MDHEN, CDR2 SYDVKM. The V and J ends lost 5 bases and 4 bases respectively, with 11 bases between them. This CDR3 spans 13 amino acids. As DNA, the CDR3 is TGTGCCAGCAGTATACAGGGTGGCTATGGCTACACCTTC. Protein sequence: CASSIQGGYGYTF.

This clone was seen ten or more times. The chain carries TRBV9 and TRBJ2-2, with no clear D. Germline CDR1 SGDLS, CDR2 YYNGEE. The germline V and J ends were trimmed by 2 bases and 4 bases, with 12 bases remaining between them. This CDR3 region has 15 residues. The CDR3 here is CASSVTPPGTGELFF. The CDR3 bases are TGTGCCAGCAGCGTTACCCCGCCCGGCACCGGGGAGCTGTTTTTT.

V usage is TRBV19 and J usage is TRBJ2-5; D is undetermined. The germline V gene has CDR1 LNHDA and CDR2 SQIVND (reference sequence). The CDR3 totals 12 residues. V gave up 5 bases and J gave up 4 bases, with 8 bases separating them. The CDR3 reads CASSVTSETQYF. CDR3 sequence (DNA): TGTGCCAGTAGTGTCACATCAGAGACCCAGTACTTC.

The V and J genes are TRBV5-4 and TRBJ1-2; D possibly corresponds to TRBD1 (6 bases). Trimming cost V 5 bases and J 8 bases, with 16 bases left between them. Per germline, CDR1 SGHNT and CDR2 YYREEE (reference sequence). This CDR3 region has 13 residues. CDR3 DNA: TGTGCCAGCAGAACCTGGGACATCATGGGCTACACCTTC. This translates into CASRTWDIMGYTF. Using reference TRBV5-4 and TRBJ1-2 for the parts outside the CDR3, the full variable domain is ETGVTQSPTHLIKTRGQQVTLRCSSQSGHNTVSWYQQALGQGPQFIFQYYREEENGRGNFPPRFSGLQFPNYSSELNVNALELDDSALYLCASRTWDIMGYTFGSGTRLTVV.

The CDR3 reads CASSTPSRGSGNTIYF. CDR3 bases: TGTGCCAGCAGCACCCCGAGTCGGGGGAGTGGAAACACCATATATTTT. The rearrangement links TRBV9 to TRBJ1-3; a possible D gene is TRBD1 (5 bases). V lost 4 bases, J lost 3 bases, and 17 bases lay in between. The CDR3 spans 16 residues. Germline values: CDR1 SGDLS, CDR2 YYNGEE.

Note on this clone: The junction shows a germline mismatch at one end, possibly a read error. This chain uses TRBV5-1 with TRBJ2-3, with D possibly being TRBD1 (6 bases). The germline CDR1 and CDR2 sequences are SGHRS and YFSETQ. The CDR3 spans 17 residues. The CDR3 DNA reads TGCGCCAGCGGCTTGGGGGCCACCAGTTCGGCCGCCGATACGCAGTATTTT. Residues: CASGLGATSSAADTQYF. Full variable domain (remainder filled in from reference TRBV5-1 and TRBJ2-3): KAGVTQTPRYLIKTRGQQVTLSCSPISGHRSVSWYQQTPGQGLQFLFEYFSETQRNKGNFPGRFSGRQFSNSRSEMNVSTLELGDSALYLCASGLGATSSAADTQYFGPGTRLTVL.

The V call is TRBV5-1, the J call TRBJ2-2; 8 bases align to TRBD1. V trimming: 4 bases; J trimming: 5 bases; junction bases outside the gene matches: 7. Germline CDR1 is SGHRS and CDR2 is YFSETQ. CDR3 length equals 15 residues. The CDR3 sequence is CASSALTGETGELFF. CDR3 sequence (DNA): TGCGCCAGCAGCGCCCTGACAGGGGAAACCGGGGAGCTGTTTTTT.

The J gene is TRBJ1-2, the V gene TRBV3-1 (or the pseudogene TRBV3-2), with a weak D call TRBD1 (5 bases). The CDR3 has 15 amino acids. V was shortened by 4 bases and J by 4 bases, with 16 bases between the two germline ends. Germline V CDR1 and CDR2: LGHDT, YNNKEL (reference sequence). The CDR3 DNA reads TGTGCCAGCAGCCCCCAGACAGTTCTCCTCTATGGCTACACCTTC. It translates to CASSPQTVLLYGYTF.

The CDR3: CASSLGSRRDGYGYTF. In nucleotides, the CDR3 is TGTGCCAGCAGCCTTGGGTCACGGAGAGATGGCTATGGCTACACCTTC. V and J are TRBV6-2 or TRBV6-3 and TRBJ1-2; D remains unclear. Germline V lookup: CDR1 MNHEY, CDR2 SVGEGT. Between the trimmed V and J ends, which lost 6 bases and 4 bases, there was a span of 21 bases. The CDR3 is 16 residues long.

The gene calls are TRBV5-5 and TRBJ1-5, with D unclear. V lost 0 bases to trimming and J lost 4 bases, with 8 bases between them. The germline V gene has CDR1 SGHKS and CDR2 YYEKEE (reference sequence). This CDR3 is 14 amino acids long. The DNA for the CDR3 is TGTGCCAGCAGCTTGGTGCCAGTTAATCAGCCCCAGCATTTT. Translating gives CASSLVPVNQPQHF.

The gene calls are TRBV7-6 and TRBJ2-1; 7 bases agree with TRBD1. CDR1 and CDR2 from the germline V gene are SGHVS and FNYEAQ. The CDR3 runs 17 residues. The V gene end was trimmed by 2 bases and the J gene end by 6 bases; junction bases not matched to a gene: 13. The DNA for the CDR3 is TGTGCCAGCAGCTTAAGTCTAAGGACAGGCGGCAGCAATGAGCAGTTCTTC. Its protein is CASSLSLRTGGSNEQFF.